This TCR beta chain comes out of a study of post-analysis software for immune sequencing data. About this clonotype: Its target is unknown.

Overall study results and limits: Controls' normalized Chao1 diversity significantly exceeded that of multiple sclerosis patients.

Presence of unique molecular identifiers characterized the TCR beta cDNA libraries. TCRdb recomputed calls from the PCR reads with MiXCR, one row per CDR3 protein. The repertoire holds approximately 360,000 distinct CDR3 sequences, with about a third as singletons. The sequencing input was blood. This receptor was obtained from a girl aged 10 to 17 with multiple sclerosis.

CDR3 DNA: TGTGCCAGCAGTTTTCCCCAGGGGGCGGGAGGCTACACCTTC. Translation: CASSFPQGAGGYTF. This chain joins TRBV12-3 or TRBV12-4 and TRBJ1-2; TRBD1 matches 8 bases. The CDR3 loop spans 14 amino acids. Trimming took 3 bases from V and 8 from J; bases not matched to a gene: 8.